Sequencing of this T cell receptor (beta chain) was carried out in a study of blood T cells in healthy people across ages. Study findings and constraints: Relative to aged donors, long-lived donors carried more naive CD4+ cells and displayed higher diversity. Strong correlation linked observed beta diversity and percent naive T cells.

The individuals who served as donors were healthy Caucasians living in Russia, aged roughly 6 to 95. This clonotype was observed a single time. Its antigen is unknown. V was cut by 3 bases and J by 0 bases, with 7 bases left in between. This CDR3 spans 14 amino acids. Per germline, CDR1 SGHRS and CDR2 YFSETQ. Combining a sample-barcoded 5' primer with a J-beta primer mix, a second PCR ran for roughly 7 to 11 cycles. TCRdb re-called the 5' RACE reads with MiXCR, one entry per CDR3 protein. The data show about 780,000 distinct CDR3 sequences, with more than 35% seen just once and 18% held by the top ten.

Sequenced input: blood. This receptor was taken from a man at least 80 years old in good health. V is TRBV5-1 and J is TRBJ2-1; either TRBD1 or TRBD2 may supply D (5 bases each). The CDR3 here is CASSCGGSYNEQFF. In DNA, the CDR3 is TGCGCCAGCAGCTGTGGGGGCTCCTACAATGAGCAGTTCTTC.